This TCR beta chain was found in a study of T cell responses to AZD1222 COVID-19 vaccine (TCRdb year 2021). Background on the whole study: TCR sequencing was performed for fewer than 250 trial participants, of whom 207 were given two doses of AZD1222 and around 25 were given two doses of MenACWY control vaccine. Trial participants were enrolled by age into subgroups of 18-55, 56-69 and 70-plus years, and around 140, 26 and 57 TCR-sequenced participants, respectively, were included in these subgroups.

With respect to this clone: The antigen this receptor binds is unknown. No quality values exist for individual bases; no much larger clone is one base distant.

The CDR3 regions of human TCRbeta chains were analyzed by immunosequencing. The original methods were these. TCRs in the repertoires were compared against a reference library of SARS-CoV-2-specific TCRs that had been generated with the MIRA antigen-specificity platform. Breadth was defined as the fraction of unique TCRs that were SARS-CoV-2-associated. Depth was defined as the fraction of total T cells that were SARS-CoV-2-associated. Using the MIRA data, every spike-specific TCR was mapped to the spike region that the TCR reacted to and assigned to either a CD4 or a CD8 class. Log10-transformed breadth and depth values were compared by one-way ANOVA with Sidak's multiple comparisons tests. TCRdb carries this immuneACCESS record with in-frame sequences only. Its versions omit some clonotypes, under half of them owing to an unresolved V gene in the studies checked, with the rest unexplained. The V and J calls and clone size are taken from that table; D and trimming were inferred from the DNA. The sample table contains some 99,000 clones; only one count was recorded for approximately 88% of them. The ten biggest clones cover 14% of the sample.

The time point label, as the study defines it: about 28 days (+/-7) after the second vaccine dose. AZD1222 recipients with second doses at about 4 weeks or about 12 weeks were pooled, because spike-specific TCR depth and breadth did not differ between schedules. The vaccinee samples were drawn from two UK trials, COV001 and COV002, one of which was a single-blind randomized controlled phase 2/3 trial testing AZD1222 (ChAdOx1 nCoV-19) in healthy adults. For TCRbeta chain sequencing, PBMC samples from trial participants were taken at day 0 and at day 28 after the second dose. Results and caveats for the whole study, not just this receptor: Spike-specific TCR breadth and depth rose significantly after two AZD1222 doses compared with day 0 and with MenACWY recipients. In the small 56-69-year group, the increase in depth fell short of significance, most likely because of low power. Participants were mostly white British, with more females than males. The authors suggested clonal diversity may have been underestimated. Epitopes outside the regions mutated in the B.1.351 and B.1.1.7 variants were reportedly recognized by nearly half of the unique spike-specific TCRs. Because no day 14 peak-response samples were available, repertoires were characterized only after the peak T cell response. CD4 TCRs associated with the vaccine covered the entire spike protein, and the dominant responses were in regions 160-218 and 743-854. Only six AZD1222 recipients were SARS-CoV-2 seropositive at baseline, limiting conclusions about previously exposed vaccinees.

Germline trimming: 4 bases from V, 3 bases from J; junction bases outside gene matches: 5. CDR1 SGHDT and CDR2 YYEEEE are derived from the germline V gene. The CDR3 sequence holds 14 residues, the cysteine and phenylalanine included. Only the CDR3 DNA stays, 42 bases, in frame from base 1. The source is an adult who received the AZD1222 COVID-19 vaccine. This specimen consisted of peripheral blood, obtained 28 days after the second AZD1222 dose. The rearrangement joined TRBV5-6 to TRBJ2-7, and 9 junctional nucleotides match TRBD1. The sequenced DNA is TGTGCCAGCAGCGGCGGGACAGGGCTCTACGAGCAGTACTTC. Translated, it reads CASSGGTGLYEQYF.